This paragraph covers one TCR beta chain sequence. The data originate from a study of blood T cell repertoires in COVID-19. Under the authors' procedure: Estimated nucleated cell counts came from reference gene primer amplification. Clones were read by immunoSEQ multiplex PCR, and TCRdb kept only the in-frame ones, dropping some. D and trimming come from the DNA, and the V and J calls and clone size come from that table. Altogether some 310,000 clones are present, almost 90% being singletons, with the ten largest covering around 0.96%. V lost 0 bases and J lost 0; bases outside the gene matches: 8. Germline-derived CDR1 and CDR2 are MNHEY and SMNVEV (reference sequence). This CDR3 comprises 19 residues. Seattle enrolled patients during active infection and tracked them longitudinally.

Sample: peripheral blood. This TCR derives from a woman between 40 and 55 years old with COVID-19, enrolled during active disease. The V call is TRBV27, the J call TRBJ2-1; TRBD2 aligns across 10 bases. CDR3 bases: TGTGCCAGCAGTTTATCGATATTGGCTAGCGGGAGCTCCTACAATGAGCAGTTCTTC. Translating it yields CASSLSILASGSSYNEQFF.